This TCR beta chain derives from a study of T cell changes during pregnancy in multiple sclerosis. Sequenced by immunoSEQ multiplex PCR; TCRdb stores in-frame clones only, minus some. The data show 70,000 to 100,000 clones, 90% to 95% seen once. The starting material was peripheral blood, obtained in the third trimester of pregnancy. This sequence originates from a female donor with multiple sclerosis, enrolled in a pregnancy study.

The CDR3 sequence is CASSLDRKWGLNTEAFF. The DNA for the CDR3 is TGTGCCAGCAGCTTAGATCGTAAGTGGGGCCTGAACACTGAAGCTTTCTTT. The chain couples TRBV7-8 to TRBJ1-1; D perhaps matches TRBD1 (5 bases). There are 17 residues in the CDR3. The V end was cut by 1 base, the J end by 0 bases, with 15 bases between. Germline V CDR1 and CDR2: SGHVS, FQNEAQ.